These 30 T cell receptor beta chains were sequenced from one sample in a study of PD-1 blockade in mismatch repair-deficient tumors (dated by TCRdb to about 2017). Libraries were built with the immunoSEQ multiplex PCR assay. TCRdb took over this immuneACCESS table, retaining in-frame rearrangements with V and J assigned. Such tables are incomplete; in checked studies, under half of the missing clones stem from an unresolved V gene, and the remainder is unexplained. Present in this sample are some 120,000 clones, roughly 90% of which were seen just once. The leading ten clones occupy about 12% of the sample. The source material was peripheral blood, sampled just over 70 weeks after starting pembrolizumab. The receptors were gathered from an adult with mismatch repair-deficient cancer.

CDR3 region: CASRGAVRSSYNEQFF. In DNA, the CDR3 is TGTGCCAGCAGGGGAGCGGTGCGGAGCTCCTACAATGAGCAGTTCTTC. V and J are TRBV2 and TRBJ2-1, with D perhaps TRBD2 (5 bases). Trimming pared 6 bases from V and 0 bases from J, leaving 15 bases between. The CDR3 runs 16 residues. CDR1 and CDR2 from the germline V gene are SNHLY and FYNNEI.

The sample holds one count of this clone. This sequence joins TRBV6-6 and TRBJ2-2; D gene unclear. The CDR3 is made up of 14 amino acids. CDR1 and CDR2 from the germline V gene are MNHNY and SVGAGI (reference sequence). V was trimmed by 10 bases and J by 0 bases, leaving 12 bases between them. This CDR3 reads CATQDRANTGELFF. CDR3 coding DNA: TGTGCCACCCAGGACCGAGCGAACACCGGGGAGCTGTTTTTT.

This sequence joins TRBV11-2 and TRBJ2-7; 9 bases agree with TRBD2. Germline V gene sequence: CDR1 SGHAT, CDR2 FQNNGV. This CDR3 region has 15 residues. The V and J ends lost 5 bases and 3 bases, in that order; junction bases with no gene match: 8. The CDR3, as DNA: TGTGCCAGCAGCAAACAAGCGGGGGGACGCTACGAGCAGTACTTC. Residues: CASSKQAGGRYEQYF.

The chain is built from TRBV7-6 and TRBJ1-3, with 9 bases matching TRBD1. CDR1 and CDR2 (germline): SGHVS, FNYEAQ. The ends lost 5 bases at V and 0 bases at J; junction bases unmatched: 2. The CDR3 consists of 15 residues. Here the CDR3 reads CASSQGQGSGNTIYF. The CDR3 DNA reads TGTGCCAGCAGCCAGGGACAGGGCTCTGGAAACACCATATATTTT. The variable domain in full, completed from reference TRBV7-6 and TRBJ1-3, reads GAGVSQSPRYKVTKRGQDVALRCDPISGHVSLYWYRQALGQGPEFLTYFNYEAQQDKSGLPNDRFSAERPEGSISTLTIQRTEQRDSAMYRCASSQGQGSGNTIYFGEGSWLTVV.

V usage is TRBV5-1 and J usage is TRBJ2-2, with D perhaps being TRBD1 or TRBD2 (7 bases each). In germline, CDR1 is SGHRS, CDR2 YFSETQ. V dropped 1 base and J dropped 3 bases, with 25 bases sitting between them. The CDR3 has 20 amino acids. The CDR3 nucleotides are TGCGCCAGCAGCTTGAGGGAGGGAGTCGGGACAGTCATTTACACCGGGGAGCTGTTTTTT. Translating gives CASSLREGVGTVIYTGELFF.

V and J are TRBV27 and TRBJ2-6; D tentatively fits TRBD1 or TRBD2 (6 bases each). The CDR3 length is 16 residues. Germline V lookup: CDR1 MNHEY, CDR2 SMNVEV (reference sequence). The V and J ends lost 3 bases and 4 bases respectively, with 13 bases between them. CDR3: CASSFGGLGGANVLTF. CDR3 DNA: TGTGCCAGCAGTTTTGGGGGGCTAGGCGGGGCCAACGTCCTGACTTTC.

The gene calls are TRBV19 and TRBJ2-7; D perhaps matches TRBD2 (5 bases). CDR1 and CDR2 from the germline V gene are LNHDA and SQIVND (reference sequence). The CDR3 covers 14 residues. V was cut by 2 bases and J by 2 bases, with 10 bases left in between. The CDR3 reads CASSISKGAYEQYF. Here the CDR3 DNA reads TGTGCCAGTAGTATAAGTAAGGGAGCCTACGAGCAGTACTTC.

The DNA of the CDR3 is TGCAGCGTTGAATCCCCTTTACAGGGGACAAAGACCCAGTACTTC. This translates into CSVESPLQGTKTQYF. The rearrangement joins TRBV29-1 to TRBJ2-5; TRBD1 matches 7 bases. The ends lost 2 bases at V and 6 bases at J; junction bases unmatched: 12. Germline V CDR1 and CDR2: SQVTM, ANQGSEA. This CDR3 spans 15 amino acids.

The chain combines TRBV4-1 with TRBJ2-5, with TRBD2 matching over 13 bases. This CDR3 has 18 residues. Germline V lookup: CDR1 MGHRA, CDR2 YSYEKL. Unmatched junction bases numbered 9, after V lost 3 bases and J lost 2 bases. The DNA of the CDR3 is TGCGCCAGCAGCCATCGAGGACTAGCGGGAGAGTGGCAAGAGACCCAGTACTTC. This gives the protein CASSHRGLAGEWQETQYF.

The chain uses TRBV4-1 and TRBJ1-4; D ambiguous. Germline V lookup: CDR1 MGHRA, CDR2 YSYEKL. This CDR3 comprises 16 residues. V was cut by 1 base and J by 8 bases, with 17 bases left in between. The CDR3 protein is CASSQGPSGLGEKLFF. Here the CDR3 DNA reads TGCGCCAGCAGCCAAGGCCCCTCTGGCCTGGGGGAAAAACTGTTTTTT.

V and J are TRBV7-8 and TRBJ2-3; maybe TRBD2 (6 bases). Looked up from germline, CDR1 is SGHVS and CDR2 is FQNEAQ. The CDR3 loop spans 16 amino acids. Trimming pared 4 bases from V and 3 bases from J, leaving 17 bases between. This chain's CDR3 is CASSSIADLRTDTQYF. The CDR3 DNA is TGTGCCAGCAGCTCCATAGCGGACCTCCGTACAGATACGCAGTATTTT.

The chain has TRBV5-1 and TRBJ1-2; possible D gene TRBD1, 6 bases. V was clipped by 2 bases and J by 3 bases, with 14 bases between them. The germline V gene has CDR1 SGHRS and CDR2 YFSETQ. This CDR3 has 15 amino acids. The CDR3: CASSFGQSRYYGYTF. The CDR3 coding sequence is TGCGCCAGCAGCTTCGGACAGTCCAGATACTATGGCTACACCTTC.

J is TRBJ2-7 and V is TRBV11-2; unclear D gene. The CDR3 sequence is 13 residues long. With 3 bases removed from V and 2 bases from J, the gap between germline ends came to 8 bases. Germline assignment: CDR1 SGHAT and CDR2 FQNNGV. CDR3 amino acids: CASSLELTYEQYF. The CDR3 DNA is TGTGCCAGCAGCTTGGAATTAACCTACGAGCAGTACTTC. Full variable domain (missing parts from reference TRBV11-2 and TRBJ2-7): EAGVAQSPRYKIIEKRQSVAFWCNPISGHATLYWYQQILGQGPKLLIQFQNNGVVDDSQLPKDRFSAERLKGVDSTLKIQPAKLEDSAVYLCASSLELTYEQYFGPGTRLTVT.

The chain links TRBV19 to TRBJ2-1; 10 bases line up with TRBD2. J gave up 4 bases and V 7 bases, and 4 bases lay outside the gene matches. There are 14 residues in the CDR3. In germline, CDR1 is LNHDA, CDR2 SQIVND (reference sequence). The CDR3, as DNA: TGTGCCAGTAAAGGACTAGCGGAATACAATGAGCAGTTCTTC. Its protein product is CASKGLAEYNEQFF.

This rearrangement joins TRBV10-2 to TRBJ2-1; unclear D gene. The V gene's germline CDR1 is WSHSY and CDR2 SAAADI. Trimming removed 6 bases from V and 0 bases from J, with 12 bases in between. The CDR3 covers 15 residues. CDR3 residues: CASSTSRSSYNEQFF. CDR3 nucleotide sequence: TGCGCCAGCAGCACAAGCCGGAGCTCCTACAATGAGCAGTTCTTC.

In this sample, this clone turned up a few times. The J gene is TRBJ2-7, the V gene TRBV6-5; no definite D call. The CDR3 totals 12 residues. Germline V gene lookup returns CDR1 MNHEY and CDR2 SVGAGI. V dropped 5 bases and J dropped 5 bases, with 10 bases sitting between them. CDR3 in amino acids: CASSVGSHEQYF. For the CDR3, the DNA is TGTGCCAGCAGTGTGGGGTCACACGAGCAGTACTTC.

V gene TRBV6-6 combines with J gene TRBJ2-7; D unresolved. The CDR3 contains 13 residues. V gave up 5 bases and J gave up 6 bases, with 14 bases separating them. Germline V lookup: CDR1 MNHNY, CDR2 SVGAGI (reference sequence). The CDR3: CASSGPAMLEQYF. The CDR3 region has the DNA TGTGCCAGCAGTGGACCAGCCATGCTCGAGCAGTACTTC.

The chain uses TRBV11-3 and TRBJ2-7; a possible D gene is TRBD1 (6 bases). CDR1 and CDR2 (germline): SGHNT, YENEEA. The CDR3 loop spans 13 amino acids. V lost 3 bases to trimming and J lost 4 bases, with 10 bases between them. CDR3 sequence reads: CASSFRGTYEQYF. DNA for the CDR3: TGTGCCAGCAGCTTCAGGGGAACTTACGAGCAGTACTTC.

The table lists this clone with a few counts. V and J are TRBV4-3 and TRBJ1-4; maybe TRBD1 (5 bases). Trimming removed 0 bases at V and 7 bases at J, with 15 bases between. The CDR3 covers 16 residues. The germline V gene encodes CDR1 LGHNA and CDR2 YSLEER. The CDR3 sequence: CASSQEEGTGSEKLFF. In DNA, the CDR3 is TGCGCCAGCAGCCAAGAGGAGGGGACCGGGAGTGAAAAACTGTTTTTT.

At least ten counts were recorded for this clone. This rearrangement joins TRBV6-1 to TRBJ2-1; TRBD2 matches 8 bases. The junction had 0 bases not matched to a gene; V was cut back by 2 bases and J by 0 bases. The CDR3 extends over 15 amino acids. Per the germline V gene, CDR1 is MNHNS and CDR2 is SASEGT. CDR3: CASSELAGSYNEQFF. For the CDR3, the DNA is TGTGCCAGCAGTGAACTAGCGGGCTCCTACAATGAGCAGTTCTTC.

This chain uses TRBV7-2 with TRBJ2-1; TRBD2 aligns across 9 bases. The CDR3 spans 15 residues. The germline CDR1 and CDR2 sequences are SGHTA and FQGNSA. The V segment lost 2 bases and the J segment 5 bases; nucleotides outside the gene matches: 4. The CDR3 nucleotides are TGTGCCAGCAGCTTAACGGGACTAGCCAACAATGAGCAGTTCTTC. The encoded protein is CASSLTGLANNEQFF.

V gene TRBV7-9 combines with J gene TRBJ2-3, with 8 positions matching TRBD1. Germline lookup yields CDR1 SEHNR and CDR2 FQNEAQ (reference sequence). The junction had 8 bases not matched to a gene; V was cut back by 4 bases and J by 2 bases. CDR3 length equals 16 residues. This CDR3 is CASSWGGQGLTDTQYF. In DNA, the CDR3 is TGTGCCAGCAGCTGGGGAGGACAGGGACTCACAGATACGCAGTATTTT.

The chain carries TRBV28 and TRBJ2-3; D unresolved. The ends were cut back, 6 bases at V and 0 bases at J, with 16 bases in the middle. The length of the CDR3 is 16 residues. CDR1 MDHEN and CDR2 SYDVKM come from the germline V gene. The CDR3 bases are TGTGCCAGCAGGTTCCAAACGCGAGCTAGCACAGATACGCAGTATTTT. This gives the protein CASRFQTRASTDTQYF. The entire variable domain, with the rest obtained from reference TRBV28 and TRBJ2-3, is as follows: DVKVTQSSRYLVKRTGEKVFLECVQDMDHENMFWYRQDPGLGLRLIYFSYDVKMKEKGDIPEGYSVSREKKERFSLILESASTNQTSMYLCASRFQTRASTDTQYFGPGTRLTVL.

As DNA, the CDR3 is TGTGCCAGTATTGGGGGCCCTGGGGGCGGGGAGCTGTTTTTT. Residues: CASIGGPGGGELFF. The rearrangement links TRBV19 to TRBJ2-2, with a tentative D call TRBD1 (6 bases). This CDR3 region has 14 residues. Germline CDR1 reads LNHDA; CDR2 reads SQIVND (reference sequence). Trimming stripped 7 bases from V and 7 bases from J, with 16 bases between. Looking up the rest from reference TRBV19 and TRBJ2-2 gives the full variable domain: DGGITQSPKYLFRKEGQNVTLSCEQNLNHDAMYWYRQDPGQGLRLIYYSQIVNDFQKGDIAEGYSVSREKKESFPLTVTSAQKNPTAFYLCASIGGPGGGELFFGEGSRLTVL.

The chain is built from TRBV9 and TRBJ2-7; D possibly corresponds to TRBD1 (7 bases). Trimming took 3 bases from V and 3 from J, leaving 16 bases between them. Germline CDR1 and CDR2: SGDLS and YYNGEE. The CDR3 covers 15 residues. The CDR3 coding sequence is TGTGCCAGCAGCGCAGGGGGGACGACCTTCTACGAGCAGTACTTC. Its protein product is CASSAGGTTFYEQYF.

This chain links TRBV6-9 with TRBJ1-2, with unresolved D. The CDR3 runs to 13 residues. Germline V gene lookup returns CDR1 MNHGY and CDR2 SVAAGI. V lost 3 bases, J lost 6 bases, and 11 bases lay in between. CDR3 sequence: CASSYEGIHGYTF. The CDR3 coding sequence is TGTGCCAGCAGTTACGAAGGGATCCATGGCTACACCTTC.

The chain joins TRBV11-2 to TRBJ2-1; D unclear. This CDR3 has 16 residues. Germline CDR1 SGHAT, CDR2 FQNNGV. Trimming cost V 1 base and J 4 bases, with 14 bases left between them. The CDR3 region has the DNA TGTGCCAGCAGCTTAGTGGGGTCAGAAGATTACAATGAGCAGTTCTTC. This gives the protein CASSLVGSEDYNEQFF.

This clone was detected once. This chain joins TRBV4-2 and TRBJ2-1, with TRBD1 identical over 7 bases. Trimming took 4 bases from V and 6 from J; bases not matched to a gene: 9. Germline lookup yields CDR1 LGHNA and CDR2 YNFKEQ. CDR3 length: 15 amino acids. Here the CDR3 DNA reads TGTGCCAGCAGCCTCGCTGGGGCAGGGGGCAATGAGCAGTTCTTC. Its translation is CASSLAGAGGNEQFF.

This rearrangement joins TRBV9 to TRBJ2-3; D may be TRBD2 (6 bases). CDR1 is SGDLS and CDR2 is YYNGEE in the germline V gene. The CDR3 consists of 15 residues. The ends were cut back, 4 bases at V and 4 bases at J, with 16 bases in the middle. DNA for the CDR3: TGTGCCAGCAGCCCAACTCGCGGGACGGCAGATACGCAGTATTTT. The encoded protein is CASSPTRGTADTQYF. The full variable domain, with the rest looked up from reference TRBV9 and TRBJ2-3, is DSGVTQTPKHLITATGQRVTLRCSPRSGDLSVYWYQQSLDQGLQFLIQYYNGEERAKGNILERFSAQQFPDLHSELNLSSLELGDSALYFCASSPTRGTADTQYFGPGTRLTVL.

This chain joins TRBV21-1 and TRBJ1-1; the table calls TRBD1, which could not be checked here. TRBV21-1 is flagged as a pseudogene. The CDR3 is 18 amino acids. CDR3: CASSIPGTGGLGNTEAFF. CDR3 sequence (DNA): TGTGCCAGCAGCATACCCGGGACAGGGGGATTAGGAAACACTGAAGCTTTCTTT.